The rows below give T cell receptor beta chains drawn from one sample of a study of shared clonotypes between healthy human individuals. Only in-frame clones appear in the TCRdb table, and some are missing; sequencing was by immunoSEQ multiplex PCR. The table lists around 550,000 clones, about 96% of them singletons. Sequenced: naive CD4+ T cells sorted from blood. The origin of the receptors is a woman aged 25 to 39 in good health. The CDR3 runs from the conserved cysteine through the conserved F or W.

TRBV30 CAWSGRLANTGELFF
TRBV7-9 CASSFGATEAFF
TRBV28 CAIASSGRRDEQYF
TRBV2 CASLGVRKRSSGANVLTF
TRBV10-2 CASSERDSVVFEQYF
TRBV7-5 CVRSETPGLGDNEQFF
TRBV19 CASKRDVGTEAFF
TRBV28 CASRPNQGFREQYF
TRBV10-1 CASTEQYF
TRBV10-2 CASSQSRQGNYGYTF
TRBV28 CASSRGGTGGNEQYF
TRBV28 CASSAASLTRYEQYF
TRBV19 CASSISLQSRTEAFF
TRBV5-1 CASSLVVVSQSGANVLTF
TRBV7-2 CASSLERDYSSYEQYF
TRBV5-4 CASSLDIAGGNPDTQYF
TRBV27 CASSFYPNTEAFF
TRBV7-9 CASSPRLDFTDTQYF
TRBV29-1 CSVEGTGTNEKLFF
TRBV29-1 CSVIHPTENTEAFF
TRBV15 CATSSPSGTERSYEQYF
TRBV5-4 CATAGSGRITGELFF
TRBV28 CASSYGGLLHSTQYF
TRBV1 CTSSHLVLAGGLRTDTQYF
TRBV11-3 CASSYGLAGVPDTQYF
TRBV19 CASSRSTTPPLEQFF
TRBV6-5 CASSYDGLAYEQYF
TRBV9 CASSVDSGTDTQYF
TRBV29-1 CSVASSLRYEQYF